The 28 T cell receptor beta chains in this list originate from one sample, sequenced in a study of cytomegalovirus exposure and HLA in healthy donors. A multiplex PCR was run with 60 Vbeta primers and 13 Jbeta primers. The assay was immunoSEQ multiplex PCR, and TCRdb's table has in-frame clones only and misses some. The table lists roughly 100,000 clones. The specimen was PBMCs. Receptor source: a woman aged 25 to 39 in good health and CMV-seronegative.

The gene calls are TRBV6-6 and TRBJ2-2; 8 nucleotides align to TRBD2. This CDR3 has 14 amino acids. The germline CDR1 and CDR2 sequences are MNHNY and SVGAGI (reference sequence). The V segment lost 2 bases and the J segment 6 bases; nucleotides outside the gene matches: 2. The CDR3 DNA reads as TGTGCCAGCAGTTACACGGGGGGGCCCGGGGAGCTGTTTTTT. Its translation: CASSYTGGPGELFF.

The chain recombines TRBV7-9 with TRBJ1-3, with a weak D call TRBD1 (6 bases). Looked up from germline, CDR1 is SEHNR and CDR2 is FQNEAQ (reference sequence). The length of the CDR3 is 16 residues. Deletions cut 7 bases from V and 4 bases from J, with 20 bases between. The CDR3 DNA follows: TGTGCCAGCATCGCCGGTGACAGGAGAGGAGGAAACACCATATATTTT. It specifies CASIAGDRRGGNTIYF. The variable domain in full, completed from reference TRBV7-9 and TRBJ1-3, reads DTGVSQNPRHKITKRGQNVTFRCDPISEHNRLYWYRQTLGQGPEFLTYFQNEAQLEKSRLLSDRFSAERPKGSFSTLEIQRTEQGDSAMYLCASIAGDRRGGNTIYFGEGSWLTVV.

The chain joins TRBV6-5 to TRBJ2-3; 10 nucleotides match TRBD2. The germline gives CDR1 MNHEY, CDR2 SVGAGI. The ends lost 0 bases at V and 3 bases at J; junction bases unmatched: 3. This CDR3 has 16 residues. CDR3: CASSYSLAGGTDTQYF. DNA for the CDR3: TGTGCCAGCAGTTACTCATTAGCGGGGGGTACAGATACGCAGTATTTT.

This chain connects TRBV19 to TRBJ1-6; possibly TRBD1 for D (5 bases). The CDR3 is made up of 14 amino acids. Germline assignment: CDR1 LNHDA and CDR2 SQIVND (reference sequence). The V end lost 2 bases, the J end lost 10 bases, and 12 bases lay between the germline ends. The CDR3 coding sequence is TGTGCCAGTAGTATACCAGGGTCTCAATCACCCCTCCACTTT. Translated, it gives CASSIPGSQSPLHF.

The chain recombines TRBV9 with TRBJ2-7, with D perhaps matching TRBD2 (6 bases). Germline V gene sequence: CDR1 SGDLS, CDR2 YYNGEE. The CDR3 length is 13 residues. V gave up 4 bases and J gave up 7 bases, with 15 bases separating them. The CDR3 sequence is CASSQRGAGEQYF. As DNA, the CDR3 is TGTGCCAGCAGCCAAAGAGGGGCGGGGGAGCAGTACTTC.

The chain uses TRBV10-2 and TRBJ2-7, with no clear D. This CDR3 has 13 amino acids. Looked up from germline, CDR1 is WSHSY and CDR2 is SAAADI. V dropped 2 bases and J dropped 3 bases, with 8 bases sitting between them. CDR3 in amino acids: CASSEGGFYEQYF. The CDR3 DNA is TGCGCCAGCAGTGAGGGCGGATTCTACGAGCAGTACTTC.

The gene calls are TRBV7-9 and TRBJ2-7, with a weak D call TRBD1 (6 bases). V lost 4 bases, J lost 7 bases, and 26 bases lay in between. CDR1 is SEHNR, CDR2 FQNEAQ, per germline (reference sequence). The CDR3 spans 17 residues. CDR3 loop: CASSSHPHRRQEKEQYF. CDR3 DNA sequence: TGTGCCAGCAGCTCCCATCCCCACCGTCGACAGGAGAAAGAGCAGTACTTC.

The chain combines TRBV5-1 with TRBJ2-7, with 7 bases lining up with TRBD2. CDR3 length: 15 amino acids. The J segment lost 0 bases and the V segment lost 0 bases, leaving 3 bases of the junction unmatched. The germline CDR1 and CDR2 sequences are SGHRS and YFSETQ. The CDR3 sequence is CASSLAGTNSYEQYF. CDR3 DNA sequence: TGCGCCAGCAGCTTGGCTGGGACTAACTCCTACGAGCAGTACTTC.

This chain connects TRBV9 to TRBJ2-7, with 7 bases that match TRBD2. This CDR3 comprises 14 residues. Germline loops: CDR1 SGDLS, CDR2 YYNGEE. V trimming: 4 bases; J trimming: 5 bases; junction bases outside the gene matches: 9. The CDR3 coding sequence is TGTGCCAGCAGCCCCGGGGGGAGGTTCCACGAGCAGTACTTC. It translates to CASSPGGRFHEQYF.

This chain links TRBV5-6 with TRBJ2-3; TRBD2 matches 9 bases. With V trimmed by 6 bases and J by 5 bases, 4 bases remained unmatched. Looked up from germline, CDR1 is SGHDT and CDR2 is YYEEEE. The CDR3 length is 13 residues. CDR3 DNA sequence: TGTGCCAGCACTTTAGCGGGAGTAGATACGCAGTATTTT. Protein product: CASTLAGVDTQYF.

The rearrangement links TRBV23-1 to TRBJ1-2; 8 bases match TRBD1. TRBV23-1 has ORF status, its function being uncertain. V shed 2 bases, J shed 5 bases, and the junction held 1 base outside the gene matches. This CDR3 is built from 13 residues. The CDR3 loop is CASSQDRGYGYTF. As DNA, the CDR3 is TGCGCCAGCAGTCAAGACAGGGGATATGGCTACACCTTC.

This chain uses TRBV5-1 with TRBJ2-5; maybe TRBD2 (6 bases). The CDR3 covers 15 residues. V lost 0 bases to trimming and J lost 1 base, with 10 bases between them. Germline V gene sequence: CDR1 SGHRS, CDR2 YFSETQ. In nucleotides, the CDR3 is TGCGCCAGCAGCTTGGGCCTAGCGCTCCAAGAGACCCAGTACTTC. This translates into CASSLGLALQETQYF.

This rearrangement joins TRBV5-4 to TRBJ2-7; D is possibly TRBD2 (5 bases). Germline CDR1 is SGHNT and CDR2 is YYREEE (reference sequence). Trimming left V 2 bases short and J 3 bases short, with 21 bases between. The CDR3 contains 17 residues. The CDR3 is CASSFHSRGSRVYEQYF. CDR3 coding DNA: TGTGCCAGCAGCTTCCATAGCCGGGGATCTCGGGTCTACGAGCAGTACTTC.

V gene TRBV9 combines with J gene TRBJ1-1; D might be TRBD1 (5 bases). V was clipped by 3 bases and J by 3 bases, with 18 bases between them. The length of the CDR3 is 16 residues. Germline loops: CDR1 SGDLS, CDR2 YYNGEE. The CDR3: CASSAADQGGDTEAFF. The CDR3 DNA sequence: TGTGCCAGCAGCGCTGCGGATCAGGGAGGTGACACTGAAGCTTTCTTT.

The V call is TRBV27, the J call TRBJ1-2, with 7 bases that match TRBD1. Germline CDR1 reads MNHEY; CDR2 reads SMNVEV (reference sequence). Unmatched junction bases numbered 5, after V lost 4 bases and J lost 6 bases. CDR3 size: 13 residues. CDR3 bases: TGTGCCAGCAGTTACGGGACAGATAATGGCTACACCTTC. Protein sequence: CASSYGTDNGYTF.

This chain joins TRBV7-8 and TRBJ1-1, with D perhaps TRBD1 (5 bases). The CDR3 covers 13 residues. From germline, CDR1 is SGHVS and CDR2 FQNEAQ. The ends were cut back, 1 base at V and 5 bases at J, with 8 bases in the middle. The CDR3 protein is CASSLVRGTEAFF. The CDR3 DNA is TGTGCCAGCAGCTTAGTAAGGGGAACTGAAGCTTTCTTT.

CDR3 in amino acids: CAISGRDRANTEAFF. The CDR3 nucleotides are TGTGCCATCAGTGGCCGGGACAGGGCGAACACTGAAGCTTTCTTT. The V gene is TRBV10-3, the J gene TRBJ1-1, with 9 bases lining up with TRBD1. This CDR3 has 15 amino acids. Germline V gene data show CDR1 as ENHRY and CDR2 as SYGVKD. V trimming: 4 bases; J trimming: 1 base; junction bases outside the gene matches: 4.

The chain is built from TRBV11-2 and TRBJ2-4; D remains unclear. The length of the CDR3 is 13 residues. Germline assignment: CDR1 SGHAT and CDR2 FQNNGV. V lost 0 bases and J lost 5, with 5 bases in between. The chain's CDR3 is CASSLDRENIQYF. The CDR3 nucleotides are TGTGCCAGCAGCTTAGATCGCGAAAACATTCAGTACTTC.

The rearrangement links TRBV10-3 to TRBJ1-5; D possibly corresponds to TRBD1 (6 bases). CDR3 length: 13 residues. Looked up from germline, CDR1 is ENHRY and CDR2 is SYGVKD. Trimming left V 10 bases short and J 0 bases short, with 10 bases between. The CDR3 loop reads CATDSHSNQPQHF. CDR3 bases: TGTGCCACGGACAGCCATAGCAATCAGCCCCAGCATTTT.

The chain carries TRBV30 and TRBJ1-5; D is undetermined. Germline V gene data show CDR1 as GTSNPN and CDR2 as SVGIG (reference sequence). The CDR3 contains 15 residues. Trimming stripped 0 bases from V and 0 bases from J, with 9 bases between. Here the CDR3 reads CAWSVIGDSNQPQHF. In nucleotides, the CDR3 is TGTGCCTGGAGTGTAATTGGAGATAGCAATCAGCCCCAGCATTTT.

The CDR3 here is CASSWDSYEQYF. CDR3 coding DNA: TGCGCCAGCAGCTGGGACAGCTACGAGCAGTACTTC. The V call is TRBV5-1, the J call TRBJ2-7; 7 bases line up with TRBD1. CDR1 SGHRS and CDR2 YFSETQ come from the germline V gene. Germline trimming cut 3 bases from V and 3 bases from J; bases unmatched to any gene: 0. CDR3 length equals 12 residues.

The V gene is TRBV28, the J gene TRBJ2-5; possible D gene TRBD2, 5 bases. Germline V gene lookup returns CDR1 MDHEN and CDR2 SYDVKM. This CDR3 is 12 amino acids long. V lost 10 bases, J lost 4 bases, and 13 bases lay in between. The DNA for the CDR3 is TGTGCCATCTCATCCCGGGGAGAGACCCAGTACTTC. Translated: CAISSRGETQYF. The variable domain in full, completed from reference TRBV28 and TRBJ2-5, reads DVKVTQSSRYLVKRTGEKVFLECVQDMDHENMFWYRQDPGLGLRLIYFSYDVKMKEKGDIPEGYSVSREKKERFSLILESASTNQTSMYLCAISSRGETQYFGPGTRLLVL.

This chain joins TRBV28 and TRBJ1-1; tentatively, D is TRBD1 (6 bases). Trimming took off 5 bases at V and 8 bases at J, with 12 bases between the two ends. The CDR3 contains 12 residues. Germline assignment: CDR1 MDHEN and CDR2 SYDVKM. The CDR3 region has the DNA TGTGCCAGCAGTCTCCAGGGGTACGAAGCTTTCTTT. Amino acids: CASSLQGYEAFF.

The CDR3 DNA follows: TGTGCCAGCAGCCCCCTGGGACTAGGGGCCGCCTACGAGCAGTACTTC. It encodes CASSPLGLGAAYEQYF. The chain links TRBV7-9 to TRBJ2-7; 8 bases align to TRBD2. Germline loops: CDR1 SEHNR, CDR2 FQNEAQ (reference sequence). The CDR3 runs 16 residues. Unmatched junction bases numbered 11, after V lost 5 bases and J lost 2 bases.

The chain uses TRBV4-2 and TRBJ1-4; the match to TRBD1 covers 7 bases. This CDR3 has 16 residues. Germline V gene sequence: CDR1 LGHNA, CDR2 YNFKEQ. V lost 3 bases to trimming and J lost 5 bases; unmatched junction nucleotides: 9. The CDR3 nucleotides read TGTGCCAGCAGCCAGAAAAGCCGGGACAGCAATGAAAAACTGTTTTTT. This translates into CASSQKSRDSNEKLFF.

V and J are TRBV5-5 and TRBJ2-5; D may be TRBD1 (6 bases). The germline V gene encodes CDR1 SGHKS and CDR2 YYEKEE (reference sequence). This CDR3 is built from 18 residues. The V gene lost 3 bases and the J gene lost 5 bases, with 26 bases spanning the gap. CDR3 DNA sequence: TGTGCCAGCAGCTCCCGCCTGGGGACATCAGCGGTGTTCGAGACCCAGTACTTC. Protein: CASSSRLGTSAVFETQYF.

This chain connects TRBV5-1 to TRBJ2-6; perhaps TRBD2 as D (5 bases). The CDR3 has 16 residues. Germline V gene data show CDR1 as SGHRS and CDR2 as YFSETQ. V was cut by 3 bases and J by 3 bases, with 13 bases left in between. DNA of the CDR3: TGCGCCAGCAGCTCCCGGGTAGCGAATGGGGCCAACGTCCTGACTTTC. The encoded protein is CASSSRVANGANVLTF.

The V call is TRBV6-6, the J call TRBJ2-4; 7 bases agree with TRBD2. Germline CDR1 reads MNHNY; CDR2 reads SVGAGI (reference sequence). The length of the CDR3 is 14 residues. Unmatched junction bases numbered 8, after V lost 5 bases and J lost 7 bases. DNA for the CDR3: TGTGCCAGCAGTAGGACTAGTACTGCTAACATTCAGTACTTC. As protein: CASSRTSTANIQYF.